The table lists the clone carrying this TCR beta chain with many counts. This entry belongs to a study of neurological immune-mediated disorders. Germline lookup yields CDR1 DFQATT and CDR2 SNEGSKA (reference sequence). Trimming removed 2 bases from V and 0 bases from J; junction bases left unmatched: 2. The CDR3 runs 15 residues. TCRdb fed the 5' RACE reads into MiXCR, producing one record per CDR3 protein. There are tens of thousands of distinct CDR3 sequences in the sample; about 5% occur only once, and approximately 1.5% lies in the top ten. The clonotype was recovered from a woman aged 18-29 years with multiple sclerosis. The chain recombines TRBV20-1 with TRBJ2-5; 11 positions agree with TRBD2. Sequenced: CD4+ T cells from blood. The CDR3 region is CSARSSGGDQETQYF. The CDR3 nucleotides read TGCAGTGCTAGAAGTAGCGGGGGGGACCAAGAGACCCAGTACTTC.